Below, 22 T cell receptor beta chains from the same sample are listed, as sequenced in a study of blood T cell repertoires in COVID-19. Repertoires were generated with immunoSEQ multiplex PCR, while TCRdb's copy carries only in-frame clones and drops some. Of about 200,000 clones detected, 80% to 90% appear once; the ten largest clones hold 4.9%. Sequenced sample: peripheral blood. These receptors were taken from a woman aged 80 or over with acute or convalescent COVID-19.

The chain carries TRBV7-9 and TRBJ2-7, with a tentative D call TRBD2 (5 bases). Germline V CDR1 and CDR2: SEHNR, FQNEAQ (reference sequence). With 5 bases removed from V and 5 bases from J, the gap between germline ends came to 16 bases. CDR3 length: 14 residues. CDR3 protein: CASSQRSFGNEQYF. In DNA form, the CDR3 reads TGTGCCAGCAGCCAGCGGTCCTTCGGGAACGAGCAGTACTTC.

The chain uses TRBV28 and TRBJ1-5, with D uncertain. This CDR3 is built from 11 residues. V lost 3 bases and J 11 bases, leaving 8 bases between the germline ends. Germline values: CDR1 MDHEN, CDR2 SYDVKM. The CDR3 here is CASSFGRAQHF. Written as DNA, the CDR3 is TGTGCCAGCAGTTTTGGGAGGGCCCAGCATTTT. Full variable domain (outside the CDR3, taken from reference TRBV28 and TRBJ1-5): DVKVTQSSRYLVKRTGEKVFLECVQDMDHENMFWYRQDPGLGLRLIYFSYDVKMKEKGDIPEGYSVSREKKERFSLILESASTNQTSMYLCASSFGRAQHFGDGTRLSIL.

The chain has TRBV19 and TRBJ1-2; no firm D call. This CDR3 comprises 14 residues. Germline CDR1 LNHDA, CDR2 SQIVND (reference sequence). V was clipped by 5 bases and J by 2 bases, with 12 bases between them. Here the CDR3 DNA reads TGTGCCAGTAGTCCCCGGACGGGGAACTATGGCTACACCTTC. It encodes CASSPRTGNYGYTF.

The chain has TRBV4-3 and TRBJ2-7; 9 nucleotides align to TRBD1. Per the germline V gene, CDR1 is LGHNA and CDR2 is YSLEER. CDR3 length equals 16 residues. V dropped 3 bases and J dropped 2; count of bases not matched to a gene: 8. For the CDR3, the DNA is TGCGCCAGCAGCCACGCGGCCGGGACAGGGACCTACGAGCAGTACTTC. This encodes CASSHAAGTGTYEQYF.

The V call is TRBV15, the J call TRBJ1-6; D gene uncertain. The CDR3 sequence is 13 residues long. CDR1 LNHNV and CDR2 YYDKDF come from the germline V gene (reference sequence). The V gene lost 1 base and the J gene lost 7 bases, with 5 bases spanning the gap. In DNA form, the CDR3 reads TGTGCCACCAGCAGAGGCGTGAATTCACCCCTCCACTTT. It yields the protein CATSRGVNSPLHF.

CDR3 in amino acids: CASRNLGQYGYTF. In nucleotides, the CDR3 is TGTGCCAGCAGGAATCTAGGACAGTATGGCTACACCTTC. V gene TRBV3-1 (or the pseudogene TRBV3-2) combines with J gene TRBJ1-2; D possibly corresponds to TRBD1 (6 bases). Per germline, CDR1 LGHDT and CDR2 YNNKEL (reference sequence). Between the trimmed V and J ends, which lost 6 bases and 5 bases, there was a span of 13 bases. This CDR3 is built from 13 residues.

The chain carries TRBV2 and TRBJ2-1, with D possibly matching TRBD2 (5 bases). Germline CDR1 SNHLY, CDR2 FYNNEI. V was clipped by 7 bases and J by 0 bases, with 10 bases between them. The CDR3 loop spans 14 amino acids. Here the CDR3 reads CASNSAYSYNEQFF. In DNA, the CDR3 is TGTGCCAGCAATAGCGCCTACTCCTACAATGAGCAGTTCTTC. Drawing the rest from reference TRBV2 and TRBJ2-1, the complete variable domain is EPEVTQTPSHQVTQMGQEVILRCVPISNHLYFYWYRQILGQKVEFLVSFYNNEISEKSEIFDDQFSVERPDGSNFTLKIRSTKLEDSAMYFCASNSAYSYNEQFFGPGTRLTVL.

Concerning this clone itself: The sample contains more than one DNA sequence encoding this CDR3. The chain carries TRBV5-1 and TRBJ2-7; TRBD1 matches at 10 bases. The CDR3 consists of 13 residues. CDR1 and CDR2 from the germline V gene are SGHRS and YFSETQ. V shed 3 bases and J 7 bases; nucleotides not matched to a gene: 4. The CDR3 loop reads CASSWTGGREQYF. For the CDR3, the DNA is TGCGCCAGCAGCTGGACAGGGGGTCGGGAGCAGTACTTC.

This chain connects TRBV5-1 to TRBJ2-7; D is perhaps TRBD1 (6 bases). This CDR3 is built from 14 residues. Deletions cut 2 bases from V and 5 bases from J, with 14 bases between. Germline assignment: CDR1 SGHRS and CDR2 YFSETQ. The CDR3, as DNA: TGCGCCAGCAGCTTAGCCACAGGGTACAACGAGCAGTACTTC. Its translation is CASSLATGYNEQYF.

The chain joins TRBV18 to TRBJ1-6, with D uncertain. The CDR3 covers 15 residues. The V end was cut by 0 bases, the J end by 10 bases, with 13 bases between. In germline, CDR1 is KGHSH, CDR2 LQKENI. The CDR3 nucleotides are TGTGCCAGCTCACCACCGGACGGGATAGGATCACCCCTCCACTTT. Protein sequence: CASSPPDGIGSPLHF.

This chain connects TRBV3-1 (or the pseudogene TRBV3-2) to TRBJ1-6; unclear D gene. Trimming left V 0 bases short and J 7 bases short, with 10 bases between. This CDR3 has 15 residues. Per germline, CDR1 LGHDT and CDR2 YNNKEL (reference sequence). CDR3 sequence: CASSQDTGWNSPLHF. CDR3 DNA sequence: TGTGCCAGCAGCCAAGATACGGGATGGAATTCACCCCTCCACTTT.

This chain connects TRBV3-1 (or the pseudogene TRBV3-2) to TRBJ2-7; TRBD2 matches 8 bases. V was clipped by 2 bases and J by 7 bases; unmatched bases: 7. The CDR3 sequence is 14 residues long. CDR1 is LGHDT, CDR2 YNNKEL, per germline (reference sequence). The DNA of the CDR3 is TGTGCCAGCAGCCAACCGGGCCCGGGAGGGGAGCAGTACTTC. Protein: CASSQPGPGGEQYF.

The genes are TRBV28 and TRBJ1-5; TRBD1 might be the D (5 bases). The germline CDR1 and CDR2 sequences are MDHEN and SYDVKM. V was clipped by 5 bases and J by 0 bases, with 17 bases between them. This CDR3 region has 17 residues. The CDR3 DNA sequence: TGTGCCAGCAGTCCCTCCTTGTCCGACAGTAGCAATCAGCCCCAGCATTTT. Protein product: CASSPSLSDSSNQPQHF.

CDR3 sequence (DNA): TGTGCCAGCAGCCAAGATTGGAGCCTAGCACACTACGAGCAGTACTTC. Translation: CASSQDWSLAHYEQYF. The chain has TRBV14 and TRBJ2-7; a possible D gene is TRBD2 (5 bases). The CDR3 runs 16 residues. V lost 0 bases and J lost 3, with 15 bases in between. In germline, CDR1 is SGHDN, CDR2 FVKESK.

V is TRBV5-1 and J is TRBJ2-6; a possible D gene is TRBD1 (6 bases). Trimming pared 4 bases from V and 5 bases from J, leaving 19 bases between. Germline CDR1 is SGHRS and CDR2 is YFSETQ. This CDR3 contains 17 residues. The CDR3 DNA reads as TGCGCCAGCAGCCGAAATGACGGACAGCTTAGGGCCAACGTCCTGACTTTC. Residues: CASSRNDGQLRANVLTF.

The V gene is TRBV5-1, the J gene TRBJ2-7; D is possibly TRBD2 (5 bases). CDR3 length equals 12 residues. Germline lookup yields CDR1 SGHRS and CDR2 YFSETQ. The germline V and J ends were trimmed by 5 bases and 3 bases, with 9 bases remaining between them. The CDR3 sequence is CASRRGSYEQYF. The CDR3 nucleotides are TGCGCCAGCAGACGGGGTAGCTACGAGCAGTACTTC.

The chain links TRBV7-9 to TRBJ2-1; 7 bases agree with TRBD2. In germline, CDR1 is SEHNR, CDR2 FQNEAQ (reference sequence). The CDR3 is 17 residues long. V was pared by 0 bases and J by 2 bases, with 7 bases of the junction left unmatched. The CDR3 reads CASSLAKTSMTYNEQFF. Here the CDR3 DNA reads TGTGCCAGCAGCTTAGCGAAGACTAGCATGACCTACAATGAGCAGTTCTTC.

This rearrangement joins TRBV27 to TRBJ1-6; TRBD1 aligns across 7 bases. Per the germline V gene, CDR1 is MNHEY and CDR2 is SMNVEV (reference sequence). There are 15 residues in the CDR3. V lost 5 bases to trimming and J lost 6 bases; unmatched junction nucleotides: 7. The CDR3 is CASSPDRLGNSPLHF. The CDR3 DNA sequence: TGTGCCAGCAGTCCGGACAGGTTGGGTAATTCACCCCTCCACTTT.

This chain links TRBV27 with TRBJ2-7, with 8 bases identical to TRBD1. CDR3 size: 13 residues. The germline V gene encodes CDR1 MNHEY and CDR2 SMNVEV (reference sequence). J gave up 12 bases and V 8 bases, and 15 bases lay outside the gene matches. The CDR3 region is CASALTGAASMYF. The CDR3 DNA is TGTGCCAGCGCCCTGACAGGGGCCGCCTCAATGTACTTC.

The chain employs TRBV7-8 and TRBJ2-1; TRBD1 aligns across 8 bases. The CDR3 extends over 13 amino acids. The germline CDR1 and CDR2 sequences are SGHVS and FQNEAQ. The J segment lost 10 bases and the V segment lost 5 bases, leaving 7 bases of the junction unmatched. In DNA form, the CDR3 reads TGTGCCAGCAGCATGCCGGGACAGGTAGAGCAGTTCTTC. It encodes CASSMPGQVEQFF.

The chain joins TRBV6-5 to TRBJ2-1, with D hard to call. V lost 2 bases, J lost 8 bases, and 10 bases lay in between. Germline CDR1 MNHEY, CDR2 SVGAGI. There are 13 residues in the CDR3. The CDR3 sequence is CASSYDRSHEQFF. CDR3 coding DNA: TGTGCCAGCAGTTACGATCGGTCCCATGAGCAGTTCTTC.

This sequence joins TRBV5-4 and TRBJ2-7, with 8 bases matching TRBD1. The V segment lost 4 bases and the J segment 7 bases; nucleotides outside the gene matches: 10. Germline V lookup: CDR1 SGHNT, CDR2 YYREEE (reference sequence). This CDR3 is 14 amino acids long. CDR3 sequence: CASSTSQGAREQYF. CDR3 coding DNA: TGTGCCAGCAGCACAAGCCAGGGGGCACGGGAGCAGTACTTC.